The present T cell receptor (beta chain) was sequenced within a study of cytomegalovirus exposure and HLA in healthy donors. Study conclusions and caveats: A later examination showed that TCR association rates differed by HLA locus, with DRB1 most and HLA-C fewest.

This CDR3 is 18 amino acids long. Germline CDR1 and CDR2: MDHEN and SYDVKM. The junction had 12 bases not matched to a gene; V was cut back by 4 bases and J by 2 bases. In its sample, this clone was seen a few times. Its specificity is not known. PCR primers comprised 60 Vbeta and 13 Jbeta primers. Clones were read by immunoSEQ multiplex PCR, and TCRdb kept only the in-frame ones, dropping some. Of approximately 86,000 clones listed, about 74% are singletons. The chain joins TRBV28 to TRBJ1-5; 9 bases line up with TRBD1. The sequenced sample consisted of PBMCs. The TCR sequence derives from a man aged 40-50 years in good health and CMV-seronegative. CDR3 protein: CASSSSGTGKWGNQPQHF. The CDR3 region has the DNA TGTGCCAGCAGTTCGAGTGGGACAGGGAAGTGGGGCAATCAGCCCCAGCATTTT. The whole variable domain, filled in from reference TRBV28 and TRBJ1-5, reads DVKVTQSSRYLVKRTGEKVFLECVQDMDHENMFWYRQDPGLGLRLIYFSYDVKMKEKGDIPEGYSVSREKKERFSLILESASTNQTSMYLCASSSSGTGKWGNQPQHFGDGTRLSIL.